This is a list of T cell receptor beta chains from one sample in a study of regulatory T cells in long-lasting Graves disease. TCRdb analysed the multiplex PCR reads with MiXCR anew, one entry per CDR3 protein. The table has hundreds of thousands of distinct CDR3 sequences, roughly 16% seen once; the top ten hold 15% to 20%. Another study also made use of these data, one on T cells in Graves' hyperthyroidism and ophthalmopathy.

The source was peripheral blood mononuclear cells (PBMCs), collected at new diagnosis, from a patient treated with antithyroid drugs. The receptors come from a young woman with Graves disease. The CDR3 runs from the conserved cysteine through the conserved F or W. Each record gives: V gene, clone size, D gene, J gene, CDR3 DNA, CDR3 protein. D genes are given only for firm matches. Expanded clones are given a class, and other clones once, few, many or no size at all.

V gene: TRBV5-4
clone size: -
D gene: TRBD1
J gene: TRBJ1-1
CDR3 DNA: TGTGCCAGCAGCTTGTCGGACAGGGGGCAGGTCACTGAAGCTTTCTTT
CDR3 protein: CASSLSDRGQVTEAFF

V gene: TRBV3-1
clone size: -
D gene: TRBD1
J gene: TRBJ1-2
CDR3 DNA: TGTGCCAGCAGCCAAGCGTCGGACAGGGGAGTTAGGGGCTACACCTTC
CDR3 protein: CASSQASDRGVRGYTF

V gene: TRBV28
clone size: many
D gene: TRBD2
J gene: TRBJ2-3
CDR3 DNA: TGTGCCAGCAGTCCAGCTAGCGGGGAAAGCACAGATACGCAGTATTTT
CDR3 protein: CASSPASGESTDTQYF

V gene: TRBV2
clone size: -
D gene: TRBD2
J gene: TRBJ2-1
CDR3 DNA: TGTGCCAGCAGTTACCCCCCTCTAGCGGGAGTACTCTACAATGAGCAGTTCTTC
CDR3 protein: CASSYPPLAGVLYNEQFF

V gene: TRBV10-3
clone size: many
D gene: TRBD1
J gene: TRBJ2-5
CDR3 DNA: TGTGCCATCAGTGAGCCGGGACAGGGTAGAGAGACCCAGTACTTC
CDR3 protein: CAISEPGQGRETQYF

V gene: TRBV6-5
clone size: -
D gene: TRBD2
J gene: TRBJ2-7
CDR3 DNA: TGTGCCAGCAGTTACAGCGGGAGTGTCTACGAGCAGTACTTC
CDR3 protein: CASSYSGSVYEQYF

V gene: TRBV6-1
clone size: many
D gene: -
J gene: TRBJ2-7
CDR3 DNA: TGTGCCAGCACTGGGCTAGCCGGGGAGCAGTACTTC
CDR3 protein: CASTGLAGEQYF

V gene: TRBV11-2
clone size: many
D gene: TRBD2
J gene: TRBJ2-1
CDR3 DNA: TGTGCCAGCAGCTTAGGTAGCGGGGGTAATGAGCAGTTCTTC
CDR3 protein: CASSLGSGGNEQFF

V gene: TRBV15
clone size: -
D gene: -
J gene: TRBJ2-3
CDR3 DNA: TGTGCCACCAGCAGAGATTCTGGCAACCTACACACAGATACGCAGTATTTT
CDR3 protein: CATSRDSGNLHTDTQYF

V gene: TRBV18
clone size: -
D gene: TRBD2
J gene: TRBJ2-1
CDR3 DNA: TGTGCCAGCTCACCAGTCGGCGGGAGGAGCTACAATGAGCAGTTCTTC
CDR3 protein: CASSPVGGRSYNEQFF

V gene: TRBV7-8
clone size: many
D gene: TRBD2
J gene: TRBJ2-4
CDR3 DNA: TGTGCCAGCAGCTTAGCCGCACGGGAGGTGGAAAACATTCAGTACTTC
CDR3 protein: CASSLAAREVENIQYF

V gene: TRBV27
clone size: few
D gene: -
J gene: TRBJ2-7
CDR3 DNA: TGTGCCAGCAGTCTCAACCCGGACAGCTCCTACGAGCAGTACTTC
CDR3 protein: CASSLNPDSSYEQYF

V gene: TRBV2
clone size: many
D gene: -
J gene: TRBJ2-5
CDR3 DNA: TGTGCCAGCAGTGATAGGGTGGGACCGGAGACCCAGTACTTC
CDR3 protein: CASSDRVGPETQYF

V gene: TRBV5-6
clone size: -
D gene: -
J gene: TRBJ1-2
CDR3 DNA: TGTGCCAGCAGCGCTGGAGTCTATGGCTACACCTTC
CDR3 protein: CASSAGVYGYTF

V gene: TRBV15
clone size: few
D gene: -
J gene: TRBJ1-2
CDR3 DNA: TGTGCCACCAGCAGAGTACTTGATAGTGGTGGCTACACCTTC
CDR3 protein: CATSRVLDSGGYTF

V gene: TRBV6-1
clone size: many
D gene: -
J gene: TRBJ2-2
CDR3 DNA: TGTGCCAGCAGCCCAGCGGCACACACCGGGGAGCTGTTTTTT
CDR3 protein: CASSPAAHTGELFF

V gene: TRBV5-1
clone size: few
D gene: -
J gene: TRBJ1-2
CDR3 DNA: TGCGCCAGCAGCTTAGGGACGGGTGCTGGTGGCTACACCTTC
CDR3 protein: CASSLGTGAGGYTF

V gene: TRBV18
clone size: -
D gene: -
J gene: TRBJ1-2
CDR3 DNA: TGTGCCAGCGCCCCTCCGGTGGGGGCGGACAAATTCTATGGCTACACCTTC
CDR3 protein: CASAPPVGADKFYGYTF

V gene: TRBV20-1
clone size: many
D gene: -
J gene: TRBJ1-4
CDR3 DNA: TGCAGTGCTTTCGAGGGGGGTAAGGGACGAACTGGTGAAAAACTGTTTTTT
CDR3 protein: CSAFEGGKGRTGEKLFF

V gene: TRBV29-1
clone size: many
D gene: -
J gene: TRBJ1-2
CDR3 DNA: TGCAGCGTTGAGCCGGGGAATGTAGGGCTCGGCGGCTACACCTTC
CDR3 protein: CSVEPGNVGLGGYTF

V gene: TRBV2
clone size: few
D gene: TRBD2
J gene: TRBJ2-5
CDR3 DNA: TGTGCCAGCAGTGAAGTAAAGGAGGGAGGGGTAGAGACCCAGTACTTC
CDR3 protein: CASSEVKEGGVETQYF

V gene: TRBV5-1
clone size: many
D gene: -
J gene: TRBJ2-7
CDR3 DNA: TGCGCCAGCAGCTTGGACGGAGTCTCCTACGAGCAGTACTTC
CDR3 protein: CASSLDGVSYEQYF

V gene: TRBV11-1
clone size: many
D gene: -
J gene: TRBJ2-7
CDR3 DNA: TGTGCCAGCAGCTTAGATCATGGCCCGAGCGAGCAGTACTTC
CDR3 protein: CASSLDHGPSEQYF

V gene: TRBV3-1
clone size: -
D gene: -
J gene: TRBJ2-2
CDR3 DNA: TGTGCCAGCAGCCAAGCGGGGAACACCGGGGAGCTGTTTTTT
CDR3 protein: CASSQAGNTGELFF

V gene: TRBV6-2/TRBV6-3
clone size: -
D gene: -
J gene: TRBJ2-2
CDR3 DNA: TGTGCCAGCAGCAGAGTGGTATCTTCCAGCCGCGGCCCCGGGGAGCTGTTTTTT
CDR3 protein: CASSRVVSSSRGPGELFF

V gene: TRBV19
clone size: -
D gene: TRBD1
J gene: TRBJ2-7
CDR3 DNA: TGTGCCAGTAGTGGGCGACAGGGGAGCAACGAGCAGTACTTC
CDR3 protein: CASSGRQGSNEQYF

V gene: TRBV9
clone size: -
D gene: -
J gene: TRBJ1-1
CDR3 DNA: TGTGCCAGCAGCGTAGGAGTTATGAGCACTGAAGCTTTCTTT
CDR3 protein: CASSVGVMSTEAFF

V gene: TRBV3-1
clone size: many
D gene: -
J gene: TRBJ1-1
CDR3 DNA: TGTGCCAGCAGACGCCCAGGGTTGCCTGAAGCTTTCTTT
CDR3 protein: CASRRPGLPEAFF

V gene: TRBV28
clone size: -
D gene: -
J gene: TRBJ1-5
CDR3 DNA: TGTGCCAGCAGTTTATACGGGGTAGGTCAGCCCCAGCATTTT
CDR3 protein: CASSLYGVGQPQHF

V gene: TRBV6-1
clone size: -
D gene: TRBD1
J gene: TRBJ1-1
CDR3 DNA: TGTGCCAGCTACCTCAGGGGGAACTCAAACACTGAAGCTTTCTTT
CDR3 protein: CASYLRGNSNTEAFF

V gene: TRBV18
clone size: few
D gene: TRBD1
J gene: TRBJ2-3
CDR3 DNA: TGTGCCAGCTCACCGGGGACAGCCTACACAGATACGCAGTATTTT
CDR3 protein: CASSPGTAYTDTQYF

V gene: TRBV29-1
clone size: many
D gene: -
J gene: TRBJ1-1
CDR3 DNA: TGCAGCGTTGAAGGCGGACAGTACATGAACACTGAAGCTTTCTTT
CDR3 protein: CSVEGGQYMNTEAFF

V gene: TRBV6-2/TRBV6-3
clone size: many
D gene: -
J gene: TRBJ1-5
CDR3 DNA: TGTGCCAGCAGAGTAGAGAATCAGCCCCAGCATTTT
CDR3 protein: CASRVENQPQHF

V gene: TRBV5-1
clone size: many
D gene: -
J gene: TRBJ1-1
CDR3 DNA: TGCGCCAGCAGCTTGACAAGGGAGGCTAGGAACACTGAAGCTTTCTTT
CDR3 protein: CASSLTREARNTEAFF

V gene: TRBV18
clone size: -
D gene: TRBD1
J gene: TRBJ1-6
CDR3 DNA: TGTGCCAGCTCACCTCGAGGACAGGGTGATACACCATATAATTCACCCCTCCACTTT
CDR3 protein: CASSPRGQGDTPYNSPLHF

V gene: TRBV6-2/TRBV6-3
clone size: many
D gene: -
J gene: TRBJ1-5
CDR3 DNA: TGTGCCAGCAGTGGTTCGCAGGGCAATCAGCCCCAGCATTTT
CDR3 protein: CASSGSQGNQPQHF

V gene: TRBV9
clone size: few
D gene: TRBD2
J gene: TRBJ2-3
CDR3 DNA: TGTGCCAGCAGCGTGGGGGGACTAGCGGGAAGCACAGATACGCAGTATTTT
CDR3 protein: CASSVGGLAGSTDTQYF

V gene: TRBV6-5
clone size: -
D gene: -
J gene: TRBJ2-7
CDR3 DNA: TGTGCCAGCAGTTCCGAAGCCCACGAGCAGTACTTC
CDR3 protein: CASSSEAHEQYF

V gene: TRBV6-1
clone size: few
D gene: -
J gene: TRBJ1-6
CDR3 DNA: TGTGCCAGCAGACGAGAGGGGAGGAATTCACCCCTCCACTTT
CDR3 protein: CASRREGRNSPLHF

V gene: TRBV6-5
clone size: many
D gene: TRBD2
J gene: TRBJ2-7
CDR3 DNA: TGTGCCAGCAGTTACGCGGGAGGACCGAGAGGGTCCTACGAGCAGTACTTC
CDR3 protein: CASSYAGGPRGSYEQYF

V gene: TRBV5-1
clone size: few
D gene: TRBD1
J gene: TRBJ1-2
CDR3 DNA: TGCGCCAGCAGCTTAACCGCAGGGGGCCCAGTATTTGACTACACCTTC
CDR3 protein: CASSLTAGGPVFDYTF

V gene: TRBV20-1
clone size: few
D gene: TRBD2
J gene: TRBJ2-7
CDR3 DNA: TGCAGTGCTAGAGTGGTTATAGCGGGAGTCAACTCCTACGAGCAGTACTTC
CDR3 protein: CSARVVIAGVNSYEQYF

V gene: TRBV6-5
clone size: many
D gene: -
J gene: TRBJ2-7
CDR3 DNA: TGTGCCAGCAGTTTTACCGGGGCCGTGGGTGAGCAGTACTTC
CDR3 protein: CASSFTGAVGEQYF

V gene: TRBV10-3
clone size: -
D gene: -
J gene: TRBJ1-5
CDR3 DNA: TGTGCCACGGGCGAGGACAGTTTTAATCAGCCCCAGCATTTT
CDR3 protein: CATGEDSFNQPQHF

V gene: TRBV11-2
clone size: many
D gene: -
J gene: TRBJ1-6
CDR3 DNA: TGTGCCAGCAGCTCGAGATTGGGTGGAGATTCACCCCTCCACTTT
CDR3 protein: CASSSRLGGDSPLHF

V gene: TRBV12-3/TRBV12-4
clone size: many
D gene: -
J gene: TRBJ2-5
CDR3 DNA: TGTGCCAGCAGTTCCCCGCCATTGCGGGAACCAAGAGAGACCCAGTACTTC
CDR3 protein: CASSSPPLREPRETQYF

V gene: TRBV6-1
clone size: few
D gene: -
J gene: TRBJ1-3
CDR3 DNA: TGTGCCAGCAGTGCTTCGGGACTTGGAAACACCATATATTTT
CDR3 protein: CASSASGLGNTIYF

V gene: TRBV5-1
clone size: many
D gene: -
J gene: TRBJ1-1
CDR3 DNA: TGCGCCAGCAGCTTGCATTCCTGGTCGAACACTGAAGCTTTCTTT
CDR3 protein: CASSLHSWSNTEAFF

V gene: TRBV20-1
clone size: many
D gene: TRBD2
J gene: TRBJ2-1
CDR3 DNA: TGCAGTGCTCCCGTTGCGGGAGCCAGGGATGAGCAGTTCTTC
CDR3 protein: CSAPVAGARDEQFF

V gene: TRBV7-8
clone size: many
D gene: TRBD1
J gene: TRBJ1-1
CDR3 DNA: TGTGCCAGCAGCTCCCTTGGAGGGACAGCTATGAACACTGAAGCTTTCTTT
CDR3 protein: CASSSLGGTAMNTEAFF

V gene: TRBV7-9
clone size: -
D gene: -
J gene: TRBJ1-5
CDR3 DNA: TGTGCCAGCAGCTTAGAGGGAGGGTTGAGCAATCAGCCCCAGCATTTT
CDR3 protein: CASSLEGGLSNQPQHF